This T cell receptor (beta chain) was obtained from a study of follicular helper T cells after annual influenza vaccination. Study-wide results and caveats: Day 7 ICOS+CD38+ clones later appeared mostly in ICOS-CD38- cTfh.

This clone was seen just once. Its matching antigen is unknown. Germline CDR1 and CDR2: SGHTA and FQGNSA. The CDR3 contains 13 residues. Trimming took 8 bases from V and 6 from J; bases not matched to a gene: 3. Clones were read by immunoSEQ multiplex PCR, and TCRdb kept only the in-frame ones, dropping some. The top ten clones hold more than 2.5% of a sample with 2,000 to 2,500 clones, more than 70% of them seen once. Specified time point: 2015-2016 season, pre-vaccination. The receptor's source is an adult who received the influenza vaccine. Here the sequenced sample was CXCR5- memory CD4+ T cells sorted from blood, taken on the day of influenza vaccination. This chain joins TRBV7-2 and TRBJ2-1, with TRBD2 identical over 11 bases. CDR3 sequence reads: CASLAGGGNEQFF. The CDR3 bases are TGTGCCAGCCTAGCGGGAGGCGGCAATGAGCAGTTCTTC.